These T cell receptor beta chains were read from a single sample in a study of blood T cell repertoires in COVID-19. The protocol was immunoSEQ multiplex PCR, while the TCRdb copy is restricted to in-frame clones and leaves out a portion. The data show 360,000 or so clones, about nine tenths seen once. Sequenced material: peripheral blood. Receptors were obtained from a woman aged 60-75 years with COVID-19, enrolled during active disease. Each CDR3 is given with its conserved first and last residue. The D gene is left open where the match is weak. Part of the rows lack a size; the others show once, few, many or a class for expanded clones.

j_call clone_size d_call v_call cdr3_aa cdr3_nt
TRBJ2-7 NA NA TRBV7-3 CASATGPAYEQYF TGTGCCAGCGCGACAGGACCTGCCTACGAGCAGTACTTC
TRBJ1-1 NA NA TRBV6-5 CASSLGGAMNTEAFF TGTGCCAGCAGCCTCGGAGGGGCAATGAACACTGAAGCTTTCTTT
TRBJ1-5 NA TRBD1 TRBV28 CASSSGQINQPQHF TGTGCCAGCAGTTCGGGACAGATCAATCAGCCCCAGCATTTT
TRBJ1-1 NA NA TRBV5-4 CASSHDRNTEAFF TGTGCCAGCAGCCATGACAGGAACACTGAAGCTTTCTTT
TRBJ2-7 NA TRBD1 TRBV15 CATSRPGTGHYEQYF TGTGCCACCAGCAGACCCGGGACAGGGCACTACGAGCAGTACTTC
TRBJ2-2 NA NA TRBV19 CASSAGQLNTGELFF TGTGCCAGTAGCGCGGGACAGTTGAACACCGGGGAGCTGTTTTTT
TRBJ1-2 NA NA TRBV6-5 CASSYSAGLHYGYTF TGTGCCAGCAGTTACTCGGCAGGCCTCCACTATGGCTACACCTTC
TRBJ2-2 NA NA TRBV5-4 CASSEPGANTGELFF TGTGCCAGCAGTGAGCCCGGGGCGAACACCGGGGAGCTGTTTTTT
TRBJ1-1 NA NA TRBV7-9 CASSPGVTGVNTEAFF TGTGCCAGCAGCCCTGGGGTGACCGGGGTGAACACTGAAGCTTTCTTT
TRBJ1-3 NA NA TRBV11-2 CASSLRPGGTGNTIYF TGTGCCAGCAGCCTGCGCCCGGGGGGGACTGGAAACACCATATATTTT
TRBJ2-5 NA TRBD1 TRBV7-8 CASSFPRQGTLRIPEETQYF TGTGCCAGCAGCTTTCCCCGACAGGGTACCCTCCGAATTCCTGAAGAGACCCAGTACTTC
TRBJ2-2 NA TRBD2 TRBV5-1 CASSVTSGGQGTGELFF TGCGCCAGCAGCGTGACTAGCGGGGGGCAAGGGACCGGGGAGCTGTTTTTT
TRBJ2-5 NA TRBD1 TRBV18 CASSRGGPETQYF TGTGCCAGCTCTCGAGGGGGCCCAGAGACCCAGTACTTC
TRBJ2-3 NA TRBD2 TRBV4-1 CASSPLRAGADTDTQYF TGCGCCAGCAGCCCCCTCAGAGCGGGGGCCGACACAGATACGCAGTATTTT
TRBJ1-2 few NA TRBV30 CAWSLREYGYTF TGTGCCTGGAGTCTACGAGAGTATGGCTACACCTTC
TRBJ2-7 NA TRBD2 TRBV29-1 CSVRLAGALYEQYF TGCAGCGTTAGGCTAGCGGGGGCCCTCTACGAGCAGTACTTC
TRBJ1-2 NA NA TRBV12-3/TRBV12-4 CASSGGHAYGYTF TGTGCCAGCAGCGGCGGCCACGCCTATGGCTACACCTTC
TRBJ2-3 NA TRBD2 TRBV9 CASSGRRGAQRRTDTQYF TGTGCCAGCAGCGGGAGGCGGGGGGCACAGCGGCGCACAGATACGCAGTATTTT
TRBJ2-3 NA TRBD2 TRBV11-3 CASSQVAGGLDTQYF TGTGCCAGCAGCCAGGTAGCGGGGGGATTAGATACGCAGTATTTT
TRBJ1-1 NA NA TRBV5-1 CASSLVGSTEAFF TGCGCCAGCAGCTTGGTAGGGAGCACTGAAGCTTTCTTT
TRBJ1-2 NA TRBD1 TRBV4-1 CASSQPGQGVYGYTF TGCGCCAGCAGCCAACCGGGACAGGGGGTCTATGGCTACACCTTC
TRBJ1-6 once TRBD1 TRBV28 CASSLWSDRANSPLHF TGTGCCAGCAGTTTATGGTCTGACAGGGCCAATTCACCCCTCCACTTT
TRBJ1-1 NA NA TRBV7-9 CASSFVPMNTEAFF TGTGCCAGCAGCTTTGTCCCCATGAACACTGAAGCTTTCTTT
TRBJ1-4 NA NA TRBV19 CASSILRGEKLFF TGTGCCAGTAGTATATTACGGGGGGAAAAACTGTTTTTT
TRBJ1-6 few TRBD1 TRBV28 CASSRQGLYNSPLHF TGTGCCAGCAGTCGACAGGGCCTCTATAATTCACCCCTCCACTTT
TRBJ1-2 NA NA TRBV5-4 CASSLSGADGYTF TGTGCCAGCAGCTTGAGTGGGGCCGATGGCTACACCTTC
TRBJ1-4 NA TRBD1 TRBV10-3 CAISEGTGFEKLFF TGTGCCATCAGTGAAGGGACAGGGTTTGAAAAACTGTTTTTT
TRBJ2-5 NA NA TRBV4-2 CASSQDAGASVETQYF TGTGCCAGCAGCCAAGATGCCGGAGCGTCAGTAGAGACCCAGTACTTC
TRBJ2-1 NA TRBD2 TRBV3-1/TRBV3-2 CASRPRGSGAEQFF TGTGCCAGCAGGCCTCGTGGTAGCGGGGCTGAGCAGTTCTTC
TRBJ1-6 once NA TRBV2 CASTTGRTSPLHF TGTGCCAGCACAACAGGGAGAACATCACCCCTCCACTTT